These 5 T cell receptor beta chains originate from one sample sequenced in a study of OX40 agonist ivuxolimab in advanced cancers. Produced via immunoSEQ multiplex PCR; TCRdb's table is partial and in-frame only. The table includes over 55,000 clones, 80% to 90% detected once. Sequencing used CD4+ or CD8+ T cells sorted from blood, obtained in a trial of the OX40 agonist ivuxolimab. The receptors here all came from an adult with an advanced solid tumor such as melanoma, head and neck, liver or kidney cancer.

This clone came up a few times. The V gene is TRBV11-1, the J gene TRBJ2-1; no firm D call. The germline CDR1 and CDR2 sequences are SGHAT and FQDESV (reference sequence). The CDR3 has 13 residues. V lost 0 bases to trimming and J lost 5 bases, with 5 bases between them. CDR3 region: CASSLALNNEQFF. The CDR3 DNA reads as TGTGCCAGCAGCTTAGCGTTGAACAATGAGCAGTTCTTC.

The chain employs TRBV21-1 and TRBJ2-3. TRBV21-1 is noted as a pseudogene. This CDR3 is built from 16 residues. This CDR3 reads CASSGAWGSSTDTQYF. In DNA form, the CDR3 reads TGTGCCAGCAGCGGGGCTTGGGGGAGCAGCACAGATACGCAGTATTTT.

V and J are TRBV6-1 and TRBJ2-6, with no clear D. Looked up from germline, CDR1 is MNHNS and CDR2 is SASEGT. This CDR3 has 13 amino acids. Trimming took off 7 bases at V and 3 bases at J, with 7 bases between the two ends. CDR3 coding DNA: TGTGCCAGCAACGAGTATGGGGCCAACGTCCTGACTTTC. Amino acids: CASNEYGANVLTF.

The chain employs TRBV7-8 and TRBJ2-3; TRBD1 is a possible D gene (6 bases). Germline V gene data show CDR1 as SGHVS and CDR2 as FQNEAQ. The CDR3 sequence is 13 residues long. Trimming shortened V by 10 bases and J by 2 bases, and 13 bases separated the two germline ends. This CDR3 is CATQGRATDTQYF. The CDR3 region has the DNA TGTGCCACCCAGGGGCGGGCCACAGATACGCAGTATTTT.

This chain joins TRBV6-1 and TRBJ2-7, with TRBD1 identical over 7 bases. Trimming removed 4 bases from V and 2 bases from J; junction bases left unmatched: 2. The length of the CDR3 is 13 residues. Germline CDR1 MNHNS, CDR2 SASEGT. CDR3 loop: CASSGRGPYEQYF. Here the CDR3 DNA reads TGTGCCAGCAGTGGTAGGGGGCCCTACGAGCAGTACTTC.